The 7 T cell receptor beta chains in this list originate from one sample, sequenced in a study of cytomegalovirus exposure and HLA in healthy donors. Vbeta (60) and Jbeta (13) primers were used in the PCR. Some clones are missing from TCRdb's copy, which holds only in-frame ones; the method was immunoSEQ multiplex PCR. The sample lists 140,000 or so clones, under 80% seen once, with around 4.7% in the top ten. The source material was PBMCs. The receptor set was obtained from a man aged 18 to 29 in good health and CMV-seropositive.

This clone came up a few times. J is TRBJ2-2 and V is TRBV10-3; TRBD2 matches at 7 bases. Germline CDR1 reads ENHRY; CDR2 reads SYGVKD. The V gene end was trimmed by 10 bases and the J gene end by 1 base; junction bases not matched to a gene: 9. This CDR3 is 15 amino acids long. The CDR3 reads CATQSGVGNTGELFF. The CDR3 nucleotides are TGTGCCACCCAGAGCGGGGTTGGGAACACCGGGGAGCTGTTTTTT.

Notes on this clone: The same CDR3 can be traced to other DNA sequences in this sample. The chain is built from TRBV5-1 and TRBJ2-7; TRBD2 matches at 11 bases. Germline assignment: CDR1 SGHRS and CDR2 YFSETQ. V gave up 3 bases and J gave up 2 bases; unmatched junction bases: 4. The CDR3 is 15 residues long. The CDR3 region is CASSSGLAGTYEQYF. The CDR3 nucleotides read TGCGCCAGCAGCTCCGGACTAGCGGGTACCTACGAGCAGTACTTC.

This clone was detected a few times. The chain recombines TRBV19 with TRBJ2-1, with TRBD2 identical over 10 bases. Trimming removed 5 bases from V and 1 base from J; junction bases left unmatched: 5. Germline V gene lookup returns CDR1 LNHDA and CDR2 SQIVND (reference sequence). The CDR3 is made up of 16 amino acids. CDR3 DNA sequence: TGTGCCAGTAGTCGGCTAGCGGGGGTTTCCTACAATGAGCAGTTCTTC. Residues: CASSRLAGVSYNEQFF. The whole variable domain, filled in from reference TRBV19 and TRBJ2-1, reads DGGITQSPKYLFRKEGQNVTLSCEQNLNHDAMYWYRQDPGQGLRLIYYSQIVNDFQKGDIAEGYSVSREKKESFPLTVTSAQKNPTAFYLCASSRLAGVSYNEQFFGPGTRLTVL.

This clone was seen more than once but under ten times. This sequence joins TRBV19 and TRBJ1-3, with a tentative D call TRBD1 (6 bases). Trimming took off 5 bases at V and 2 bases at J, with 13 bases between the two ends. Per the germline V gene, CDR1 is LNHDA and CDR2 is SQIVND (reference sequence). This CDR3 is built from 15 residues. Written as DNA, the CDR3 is TGTGCCAGTAGTGTTCGGGACAATACTGGAAACACCATATATTTT. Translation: CASSVRDNTGNTIYF.

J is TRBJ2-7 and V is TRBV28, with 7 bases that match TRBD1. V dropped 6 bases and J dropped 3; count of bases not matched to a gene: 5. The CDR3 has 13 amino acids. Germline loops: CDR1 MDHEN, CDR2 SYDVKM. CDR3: CASSQGQFYEQYF. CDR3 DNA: TGTGCCAGCAGCCAGGGACAGTTCTACGAGCAGTACTTC.

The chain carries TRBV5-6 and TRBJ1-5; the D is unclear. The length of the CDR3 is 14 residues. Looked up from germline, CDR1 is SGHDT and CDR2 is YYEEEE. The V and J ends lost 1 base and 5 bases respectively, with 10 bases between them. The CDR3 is CASSLRGWYQPQHF. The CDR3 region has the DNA TGTGCCAGCAGCTTGCGGGGATGGTATCAGCCCCAGCATTTT.

The CDR3 nucleotides read TGTGCCAGTAGTAAGGAGTCGTATAGCAATCAGCCCCAGCATTTT. It translates to CASSKESYSNQPQHF. The J gene is TRBJ1-5, the V gene TRBV19, with no clear D. Germline V CDR1 and CDR2: LNHDA, SQIVND (reference sequence). This CDR3 region has 15 residues. With 4 bases removed from V and 0 bases from J, the gap between germline ends came to 10 bases.